The 12 T cell receptor beta chains presented below share a single source sample, sequenced in a study of blood T cells in healthy people across ages. A sample-barcoded 5' primer and a J-beta primer mix were used in a second PCR of roughly 7 to 12 cycles. From the 5' RACE reads, TCRdb called clonotypes with MiXCR, one entry per CDR3 protein. The sample consists of about 1.8 million distinct CDR3 sequences, just under 50% of them appearing once. Source material: blood. The source is a woman aged 40 to 50 in good health.

The chain uses TRBV28 and TRBJ1-2; 9 bases match TRBD1. V was pared by 7 bases and J by 7 bases, with 19 bases of the junction left unmatched. This CDR3 comprises 17 residues. Germline values: CDR1 MDHEN, CDR2 SYDVKM. The CDR3 spells CASIGLDRGVVSSGYTF. The CDR3 DNA is TGTGCCAGCATTGGGTTGGACAGGGGAGTCGTCTCGAGTGGCTACACCTTC.

J is TRBJ2-1 and V is TRBV12-3 or TRBV12-4, with 7 bases fitting TRBD1. After removal of 6 bases from V and 7 bases from J, the junction contained 6 bases not matched to a gene. The CDR3 extends over 13 amino acids. The CDR3 DNA is TGTGCCAGCAGGGGGACAGTTATGAATGAGCAGTTCTTC. This codes for CASRGTVMNEQFF.

The V and J genes are TRBV11-1 and TRBJ2-1; the D gene could be TRBD1 or TRBD2 (5 bases each). V was pared by 0 bases and J by 2 bases, with 11 bases between. Germline values: CDR1 SGHAT, CDR2 FQDESV (reference sequence). The CDR3 covers 16 residues. This CDR3 reads CASSLAGPGPYNEQFF. CDR3 in DNA: TGTGCCAGCAGCTTAGCGGGACCGGGGCCCTACAATGAGCAGTTCTTC. The full variable domain, rest sourced from reference TRBV11-1 and TRBJ2-1, is EAEVAQSPRYKITEKSQAVAFWCDPISGHATLYWYRQILGQGPELLVQFQDESVVDDSQLPKDRFSAERLKGVDSTLKIQPAELGDSAMYLCASSLAGPGPYNEQFFGPGTRLTVL.

This chain connects TRBV11-2 to TRBJ1-2, with 9 bases lining up with TRBD1. The CDR3 covers 17 residues. Trimming cost V 7 bases and J 1 base; bases outside gene matches: 13. CDR1 and CDR2 from the germline V gene are SGHAT and FQNNGV. For the CDR3, the DNA is TGTGCCAGCACCGGGACAGGGTTTTCCCCCGGTAACTATGGCTACACCTTC. Translating it yields CASTGTGFSPGNYGYTF.

This clonotype was counted a few times. The rearrangement uses TRBV29-1 and TRBJ2-3, with 9 bases aligning to TRBD1. J lost 2 bases, V lost 2 bases, and 5 bases had no gene match. Germline V gives CDR1 SQVTM, CDR2 ANQGSEA. CDR3 length: 15 residues. The CDR3 spells CSVEKDRGFTDTQYF. The CDR3 bases are TGCAGCGTTGAAAAGGACAGGGGCTTCACAGATACGCAGTATTTT.

The chain recombines TRBV18 with TRBJ2-7, with unresolved D. Trimming removed 3 bases at V and 4 bases at J, with 13 bases between. CDR3 length: 14 residues. From germline, CDR1 is KGHSH and CDR2 LQKENI. CDR3 sequence: CASSPDAGSYEQYF. CDR3 bases: TGTGCCAGCTCACCGGACGCTGGTAGTTACGAGCAGTACTTC.

This chain connects TRBV6-5 to TRBJ2-7; D assignment may be TRBD1 or TRBD2 (6 bases each). Trimming took 6 bases from V and 12 from J, leaving 15 bases between them. Germline CDR1 MNHEY, CDR2 SVGAGI. The CDR3 covers 11 residues. The CDR3, as DNA: TGTGCCAGCAGGGGGGGCTTGAGGGCGTACTTC. Translation: CASRGGLRAYF.

The table lists this clonotype with a few counts. The rearrangement joins TRBV20-1 to TRBJ2-3; no clear D gene. This CDR3 has 12 residues. The V gene lost 0 bases and the J gene lost 6 bases, with 7 bases spanning the gap. The germline CDR1 and CDR2 sequences are DFQATT and SNEGSKA (reference sequence). This CDR3 reads CSARDLRDTQYF. The DNA for the CDR3 is TGCAGTGCTAGAGATCTGAGGGATACGCAGTATTTT.

The rearrangement joins TRBV29-1 to TRBJ2-5; 8 nucleotides match TRBD2. This CDR3 comprises 14 residues. V lost 3 bases to trimming and J lost 11 bases; unmatched junction nucleotides: 14. Germline V lookup: CDR1 SQVTM, CDR2 ANQGSEA. CDR3 coding DNA: TGCAGCGTTGACAGCGGGGGTCCCTACAATGAGCAGTACTTC. This translates into CSVDSGGPYNEQYF. Full variable domain (outside the CDR3, taken from reference TRBV29-1 and TRBJ2-5): SAVISQKPSRDICQRGTSLTIQCQVDSQVTMMFWYRQQPGQSLTLIATANQGSEATYESGFVIDKFPISRPNLTFSTLTVSNMSPEDSSIYLCSVDSGGPYNEQYFGPGTRLLVL.

Only a few counts were recorded for this clonotype. This sequence joins TRBV4-3 and TRBJ2-1, with 8 bases lining up with TRBD1. V lost 0 bases, J lost 10 bases, and 8 bases stayed unmatched. In germline, CDR1 is LGHNA, CDR2 YSLEER. The CDR3 spans 15 residues. Here the CDR3 reads CASSQDWTGQSEQFF. As DNA, the CDR3 is TGCGCCAGCAGCCAAGATTGGACAGGGCAAAGCGAGCAGTTCTTC.

Only one count was recorded for this clonotype. The chain uses TRBV4-3 and TRBJ1-1; the D is unclear. The length of the CDR3 is 13 residues. Trimming cost V 0 bases and J 2 bases, with 4 bases left between them. Per germline, CDR1 LGHNA and CDR2 YSLEER. CDR3 DNA: TGCGCCAGCAGCCAAGATTTCAACACTGAAGCTTTCTTT. Translated, it gives CASSQDFNTEAFF.

This clonotype was seen a handful of times. The V call is TRBV20-1, the J call TRBJ2-7, with 11 bases lining up with TRBD2. CDR1 and CDR2 from the germline V gene are DFQATT and SNEGSKA (reference sequence). V shed 5 bases, J shed 4 bases, and the junction held 22 bases outside the gene matches. This CDR3 is built from 19 residues. The CDR3 protein is CSARLWGITSGGDAYEQYF. The DNA of the CDR3 is TGCAGTGCTCGCCTTTGGGGCATCACTAGCGGGGGTGATGCGTACGAGCAGTACTTC.